These 21 T cell receptor beta chains were sequenced from one sample in a study of identical twins. TCRdb re-called the 5' RACE reads through MiXCR, storing one row per CDR3 protein. Altogether 690,000 or so distinct CDR3 sequences are present, roughly 6% being singletons, with the ten largest covering roughly 1.8%. Sequenced input: naive T cells sorted from blood. All receptors derive from a man aged 18 to 29 in good health.

In its sample, this clonotype was seen many times. The rearrangement joins TRBV20-1 to TRBJ2-1, with D perhaps matching TRBD2 (6 bases). CDR1 is DFQATT, CDR2 SNEGSKA, per germline (reference sequence). The CDR3 spans 14 residues. V was trimmed by 6 bases and J by 7 bases, leaving 19 bases between them. The CDR3 DNA reads TGCAGTGCCTCCGGGACTTACTTTACTAATGAGCAGTTCTTC. This translates into CSASGTYFTNEQFF.

This sequence joins TRBV5-5 and TRBJ2-1; maybe TRBD1 (6 bases). The CDR3 has 13 amino acids. Germline V gene sequence: CDR1 SGHKS, CDR2 YYEKEE (reference sequence). Deletions cut 4 bases from V and 7 bases from J, with 12 bases between. In nucleotides, the CDR3 is TGTGCCAGCAGCCGACCAGGGGAGAATGAGCAGTTCTTC. It translates to CASSRPGENEQFF.

This chain uses TRBV7-3 with TRBJ2-6, with a tentative D call TRBD2 (6 bases). The V gene's germline CDR1 is SGHTA and CDR2 FQGTGA. V was trimmed by 5 bases and J by 0 bases, leaving 14 bases between them. This CDR3 contains 17 residues. CDR3 in DNA: TGTGCCAGCAGCCCCGTTGGGGGGAACTCTGGGGCCAACGTCCTGACTTTC. Its protein product is CASSPVGGNSGANVLTF.

In this sample, this clonotype turned up many times. V usage is TRBV20-1 and J usage is TRBJ2-4; 8 bases fit TRBD2. The V gene end was trimmed by 5 bases and the J gene end by 6 bases; junction bases not matched to a gene: 6. The CDR3 extends over 13 amino acids. Germline-derived CDR1 and CDR2 are DFQATT and SNEGSKA (reference sequence). The CDR3: CSAPLAGGNIQYF. CDR3 nucleotides: TGCAGTGCTCCCCTAGCGGGCGGAAACATTCAGTACTTC.

This clonotype showed up many times. The CDR3: CASSGAAEQFF. CDR3 sequence (DNA): TGTGCCAGCAGCGGGGCTGCCGAGCAGTTCTTC. The genes are TRBV3-1 and TRBJ2-1; D is perhaps TRBD1 (5 bases). The CDR3 covers 11 residues. V lost 5 bases, J lost 10 bases, and 9 bases lay in between. Germline loops: CDR1 LGHDT, CDR2 YNNKEL (reference sequence).

Many counts were recorded for this clonotype. The V and J genes are TRBV20-1 and TRBJ2-1; 11 bases agree with TRBD2. CDR3 size: 16 residues. Losses at the gene ends were 2 bases for V and 4 bases for J; bases not matched to a gene: 7. CDR1 is DFQATT and CDR2 is SNEGSKA in the germline V gene (reference sequence). The CDR3 bases are TGCAGTGCTAGACCTCGCACTAGCGGGAGTTACAATGAGCAGTTCTTC. Amino acids: CSARPRTSGSYNEQFF.

The chain has TRBV5-1 and TRBJ2-4, with D unresolved. Per the germline V gene, CDR1 is SGHRS and CDR2 is YFSETQ. V dropped 1 base and J dropped 7 bases, with 6 bases sitting between them. The CDR3 extends over 12 amino acids. CDR3 amino acids: CASSLPENIQYF. The CDR3 DNA reads as TGCGCCAGCAGCTTGCCGGAGAACATTCAGTACTTC.

This clonotype was found a few times. The chain uses TRBV5-1 and TRBJ2-3; D possibly corresponds to TRBD1 (7 bases). Trimming took 4 bases from V and 5 from J, leaving 17 bases between them. Germline V gene sequence: CDR1 SGHRS, CDR2 YFSETQ. The CDR3 runs to 15 residues. The CDR3 here is CASSPEGQRLDTQYF. CDR3 sequence (DNA): TGCGCCAGCAGCCCGGAGGGACAGAGATTAGATACGCAGTATTTT.

V usage is TRBV4-2 and J usage is TRBJ1-5, with a tentative D call TRBD1 (5 bases). This CDR3 spans 14 amino acids. Germline CDR1 reads LGHNA; CDR2 reads YNFKEQ. The V end lost 0 bases, the J end lost 5 bases, and 8 bases lay between the germline ends. Here the CDR3 reads CASSQDLGDQPQHF. CDR3 coding DNA: TGTGCCAGCAGCCAAGATCTGGGGGATCAGCCCCAGCATTTT.

This clonotype was picked up a small number of times. The CDR3, as DNA: TGCAGCGCACAGACAGGGGGCGCAGAGGGCTACACCTTC. Its protein product is CSAQTGGAEGYTF. The J gene is TRBJ1-2, the V gene TRBV29-1; 10 positions agree with TRBD1. The V gene end was trimmed by 7 bases and the J gene end by 8 bases; junction bases not matched to a gene: 10. The germline gives CDR1 SQVTM, CDR2 ANQGSEA. This CDR3 comprises 13 residues.

This clonotype occurred many times. The V and J genes are TRBV20-1 and TRBJ2-5; D not resolved. Trimming took off 6 bases at V and 1 base at J, with 12 bases between the two ends. The CDR3 spans 13 residues. Germline V gene lookup returns CDR1 DFQATT and CDR2 SNEGSKA (reference sequence). The CDR3 DNA reads TGCAGTGCCAACAAGGCAGCCCAAGAGACCCAGTACTTC. The encoded protein is CSANKAAQETQYF.

The rearrangement uses TRBV11-2 and TRBJ2-7; TRBD1 agrees at 9 bases. Germline values: CDR1 SGHAT, CDR2 FQNNGV. The CDR3 extends over 15 amino acids. V dropped 6 bases and J dropped 1; count of bases not matched to a gene: 7. The CDR3 DNA sequence: TGTGCCAGCAGACAGAACAGGGGGCAATCCTACGAGCAGTACTTC. Its translation is CASRQNRGQSYEQYF.

The genes are TRBV7-9 and TRBJ2-1, with 7 bases fitting TRBD2. The length of the CDR3 is 12 residues. With 1 base clipped from V and 14 bases from J, the junction kept 5 bases outside the gene matches. Germline V gene lookup returns CDR1 SEHNR and CDR2 FQNEAQ (reference sequence). CDR3 nucleotides: TGTGCCAGCAGCTTAGTTTTGGGAGGGAAGTTCTTC. Residues: CASSLVLGGKFF.

This clonotype was counted many times. The rearrangement uses TRBV12-3 or TRBV12-4 and TRBJ2-3; D may be TRBD2 (6 bases). V lost 9 bases and J 3 bases, leaving 16 bases between the germline ends. The CDR3 loop spans 14 amino acids. CDR3 nucleotide sequence: TGTGCCAGTCGGACCGGGGGAGGTACAGATACGCAGTATTTT. Protein sequence: CASRTGGGTDTQYF.

V usage is TRBV11-1 and J usage is TRBJ2-2; possible D gene TRBD2, 6 bases. V was pared by 7 bases and J by 3 bases, with 12 bases between. Germline lookup yields CDR1 SGHAT and CDR2 FQDESV (reference sequence). This CDR3 has 14 residues. The CDR3 DNA is TGTGCCAGCACCCGGGGGTCGGACACCGGGGAGCTGTTTTTT. Residues: CASTRGSDTGELFF.

This clonotype was seen only a few times. The chain carries TRBV9 and TRBJ2-1; a weak D match, TRBD1 (6 bases). Trimming shortened V by 4 bases and J by 5 bases, and 22 bases separated the two germline ends. Per germline, CDR1 SGDLS and CDR2 YYNGEE. This CDR3 contains 17 residues. The CDR3 DNA reads TGTGCCAGCAGCCCCCAGTTGGGGGCAGGGTCCAACAATGAGCAGTTCTTC. It yields the protein CASSPQLGAGSNNEQFF.

This clonotype was counted at least ten times. V and J are TRBV7-2 and TRBJ2-7, with a weak D call TRBD2 (6 bases). The germline CDR1 and CDR2 sequences are SGHTA and FQGNSA. The V and J ends lost 2 bases and 3 bases respectively, with 11 bases between them. The CDR3 covers 14 residues. CDR3: CASSLWGEDYEQYF. The CDR3 nucleotides read TGTGCCAGCAGCTTATGGGGGGAGGACTACGAGCAGTACTTC.

The V call is TRBV27, the J call TRBJ2-1; TRBD2 might be the D (5 bases). Germline V gene lookup returns CDR1 MNHEY and CDR2 SMNVEV (reference sequence). The CDR3 runs to 13 residues. V lost 5 bases to trimming and J lost 3 bases, with 8 bases between them. The CDR3 sequence: CASSGLDYNEQFF. The CDR3 bases are TGTGCCAGCAGTGGACTGGACTACAATGAGCAGTTCTTC.

This clonotype appeared many times. A junction boundary mismatches the germline segment, possibly from a read error. The chain links TRBV7-9 to TRBJ1-5, with 9 bases aligning to TRBD1. The CDR3 totals 14 residues. From germline, CDR1 is SEHNR and CDR2 FQNEAQ (reference sequence). In DNA form, the CDR3 reads TGTTCCAGCAGCTCGGGGACAGGGAGTCAGCCCCAGCATTTT. Its translation: CSSSSGTGSQPQHF. The full variable domain, completed using reference TRBV7-9 and TRBJ1-5, is DTGVSQNPRHKITKRGQNVTFRCDPISEHNRLYWYRQTLGQGPEFLTYFQNEAQLEKSRLLSDRFSAERPKGSFSTLEIQRTEQGDSAMYLCSSSSGTGSQPQHFGDGTRLSIL.

This clonotype was seen many times. This chain connects TRBV5-1 to TRBJ2-1; 9 bases match TRBD2. From germline, CDR1 is SGHRS and CDR2 YFSETQ. V lost 7 bases to trimming and J lost 3 bases; unmatched junction nucleotides: 5. This CDR3 has 14 residues. The CDR3 region has the DNA TGCGCCAGCCGAATAGCGGGAGACTACAATGAGCAGTTCTTC. Protein: CASRIAGDYNEQFF.

The rearrangement joins TRBV5-1 to TRBJ2-2; D might be TRBD1 (9 bases). In germline, CDR1 is SGHRS, CDR2 YFSETQ. V lost 4 bases and J 2 bases, leaving 21 bases between the germline ends. The CDR3 extends over 18 amino acids. The CDR3 here is CASSTGGLSGRNTGELFF. DNA of the CDR3: TGCGCCAGCAGCACAGGGGGCTTGAGCGGGAGAAACACCGGGGAGCTGTTTTTT.